The rows below give T cell receptor beta chains drawn from one sample of a study of cytomegalovirus exposure and HLA in healthy donors. The protocol was immunoSEQ multiplex PCR, while the TCRdb copy is restricted to in-frame clones and leaves out a portion. The profile shows about 120,000 clones, more than 65% of them singletons. The specimen sequenced was PBMCs. The source of these receptors is a man younger than 35 in good health and CMV-seropositive. The CDR3 runs from the conserved cysteine through the conserved F or W. Fields, in order: clone size, D gene, V gene, J gene, CDR3 protein, CDR3 DNA. A D gene is named only where the DNA matches it firmly. Clone size, where shown, is once, few, many, or a class for clones that have expanded.

NA	NA	TRBV5-6	TRBJ1-1	CASSFGRQQARTEAFF	TGTGCCAGCAGCTTCGGTAGGCAACAGGCGAGGACTGAAGCTTTCTTT
NA	TRBD1	TRBV18	TRBJ1-2	CASSPTDREDGYTF	TGTGCCAGCTCACCGACGGACAGGGAAGATGGCTACACCTTC
NA	TRBD1	TRBV2	TRBJ2-1	CASSPGTGVDEQFF	TGTGCCAGCAGCCCCGGGACAGGGGTCGATGAGCAGTTCTTC
NA	NA	TRBV27	TRBJ2-1	CASSPHRDSGGFNEQFF	TGTGCCAGCAGTCCTCATCGGGACTCCGGTGGGTTCAATGAGCAGTTCTTC
NA	NA	TRBV7-8	TRBJ2-1	CASSLGGEAYNEQFF	TGTGCCAGCAGCTTGGGCGGGGAGGCCTACAATGAGCAGTTCTTC
NA	NA	TRBV30	TRBJ2-7	CAWSAAPGTATYEQYF	TGTGCCTGGAGTGCCGCCCCCGGGACTGCTACCTACGAGCAGTACTTC
NA	NA	TRBV15	TRBJ1-6	CATSTSGQPYNSPLHF	TGTGCCACCAGCACCTCAGGACAGCCCTATAATTCACCCCTCCACTTT
NA	NA	TRBV7-4	TRBJ2-1	CASSLEISHNEQFF	TGTGCCAGCAGCTTAGAAATCTCCCACAATGAGCAGTTCTTC
NA	NA	TRBV19	TRBJ1-5	CASSKSAVLGNQPQHF	TGTGCCAGTAGTAAATCCGCGGTCCTGGGCAATCAGCCCCAGCATTTT
NA	TRBD1	TRBV5-4	TRBJ1-3	CASSGGQGNTIYF	TGTGCCAGCAGCGGGGGACAGGGGAACACCATATATTTT
NA	NA	TRBV7-2	TRBJ2-7	CASSLSLLEQYF	TGTGCCAGCAGCTTAAGTCTCCTCGAGCAGTACTTC
NA	TRBD2	TRBV2	TRBJ2-5	CASSQRGLAVKGKTQYF	TGTGCCAGCAGCCAACGGGGACTAGCGGTAAAAGGGAAGACCCAGTACTTC
few	NA	TRBV4-1	TRBJ2-3	CASSQDISSTDTQYF	TGCGCCAGCAGCCAAGATATATCGAGCACAGATACGCAGTATTTT
NA	TRBD2	TRBV5-6	TRBJ2-3	CASSWGGRTDTQYF	TGTGCCAGCAGCTGGGGAGGGAGGACAGATACGCAGTATTTT
once	NA	TRBV21-1	TRBJ2-3	CASSLIWRLAGRTDTQYF	TGTGCCAGCAGCCTTATTTGGCGACTAGCGGGGAGGACAGATACGCAGTATTTT
NA	NA	TRBV6-5	TRBJ2-5	CASSYSGQQKETQYF	TGTGCCAGCAGTTACTCGGGGCAGCAGAAAGAGACCCAGTACTTC
NA	NA	TRBV30	TRBJ1-3	CAWSVDRHSGNTIYF	TGTGCCTGGAGTGTAGACAGGCACTCTGGAAACACCATATATTTT
NA	NA	TRBV9	TRBJ2-3	CASSVQGDTQYF	TGTGCCAGCAGCGTGCAGGGGGATACGCAGTATTTT
NA	NA	TRBV27	TRBJ2-1	CASSFESGYNEQFF	TGTGCCAGCAGTTTTGAGTCAGGATACAATGAGCAGTTCTTC
NA	NA	TRBV18	TRBJ2-2	CASSRKDSDTGELFF	TGTGCCAGCTCACGTAAGGACTCAGACACCGGGGAGCTGTTTTTT
NA	NA	TRBV11-2	TRBJ1-2	CASSSESWGVTTF	TGTGCCAGCAGCTCAGAATCGTGGGGGGTAACCACCTTC
NA	NA	TRBV13	TRBJ1-1	CASSPLSGGARNTEAFF	TGTGCCAGCAGCCCCTTATCGGGGGGGGCGCGGAACACTGAAGCTTTCTTT
NA	TRBD2	TRBV5-1	TRBJ2-3	CASSLRTSGATDTQYF	TGCGCCAGCAGCCTACGGACTAGCGGGGCCACAGATACGCAGTATTTT
NA	NA	TRBV2	TRBJ2-2	CASSVSLTRGTGELFF	TGTGCCAGCAGTGTTTCCTTGACCCGAGGCACCGGGGAGCTGTTTTTT
NA	NA	TRBV4-3	TRBJ1-1	CASSPHLNTEAFF	TGCGCCAGCAGCCCCCATTTGAACACTGAAGCTTTCTTT
NA	NA	TRBV5-4	TRBJ1-4	CASSSRTAGTNEKLFF	TGTGCCAGCAGCTCCCGGACAGCAGGAACTAATGAAAAACTGTTTTTT
NA	NA	TRBV7-2	TRBJ1-2	CASSSEGGSLRDGYTF	TGTGCCAGCAGCTCGGAGGGGGGGAGTCTTAGGGATGGCTACACCTTC
NA	NA	TRBV19	TRBJ1-2	CASSAGSQGNYGYTF	TGTGCCAGTAGTGCGGGGAGCCAAGGTAACTATGGCTACACCTTC
NA	NA	TRBV4-1	TRBJ1-5	CASSQNTDSNQPQHF	TGCGCCAGCAGCCAAAACACAGATAGCAATCAGCCCCAGCATTTT
NA	TRBD1	TRBV5-6	TRBJ2-7	CASSSRDRVSSEQYF	TGTGCCAGCAGTAGCCGGGACAGGGTGTCGAGCGAGCAGTACTTC
NA	NA	TRBV19	TRBJ2-6	CASSITIPGAGANVLTF	TGTGCCAGTAGTATAACCATCCCGGGGGCTGGGGCCAACGTCCTGACTTTC
NA	NA	TRBV30	TRBJ1-1	CAWGRMNTEAFF	TGTGCCTGGGGCAGGATGAACACTGAAGCTTTCTTT
NA	NA	TRBV30	TRBJ1-6	CAWSVTRSPRGWNSPLHF	TGTGCCTGGAGTGTTACCAGGAGCCCAAGGGGATGGAATTCACCCCTCCACTTT
NA	NA	TRBV5-5	TRBJ2-1	CASSLRGQRNDEQFF	TGTGCCAGCAGCTTGCGTGGACAGAGGAATGATGAGCAGTTCTTC
NA	NA	TRBV29-1	TRBJ1-3	CSVVFLTVSGNTIYF	TGCAGCGTTGTTTTTCTAACAGTCTCTGGAAACACCATATATTTT
NA	TRBD1	TRBV13	TRBJ2-7	CASSFRQGSYEQYF	TGTGCCAGCAGCTTTCGACAGGGGTCCTACGAGCAGTACTTC
NA	TRBD2	TRBV11-2	TRBJ2-5	CASSLVGGDQETQYF	TGTGCCAGCAGCTTAGTGGGGGGGGACCAAGAGACCCAGTACTTC